One TCR beta chain is described in this entry. This clonotype was seen a handful of times. Its antigen is still unknown. One base away there is no much larger clone; base qualities are not given. The sample belongs to a study of CD8 T cells in ankylosing spondylitis listed by TCRdb under 2017. At the level of the whole study: To find TCR variants linked to disease, the study profiled T cell receptor beta repertoires in ankylosing spondylitis patients and healthy donors. The whole study cohort included 108 healthy donors and about two dozen ankylosing spondylitis patients. Peripheral blood samples were taken, and synovial fluid was additionally collected from ankylosing spondylitis patients. On the study overall, not on this receptor specifically: A TCR beta motif made up of eight highly homologous amino acid variants appeared to be characteristic of blood from ankylosing spondylitis patients. Some motif variants had previously been reported in the synovial fluid and blood of reactive arthritis patients, which suggests shared mechanisms of disease initiation. According to the report, matched synovial fluid samples from ankylosing spondylitis patients were significantly enriched for the disease-linked clones. The disease-linked clones had a CD8+ phenotype and were found at relatively low frequencies in peripheral blood.

This sample was sequenced with an Illumina HiSeq 2500. Quantitative 5'-RACE with molecular barcodes was the method used to prepare the TCR beta libraries. Under the source paper's analysis protocol: A new computational method based on a probabilistic model of VDJ rearrangement was used to identify disease-linked TCR variants. Using fastp trimming at Q25 and MiXCR clonotype assembly, TCRdb reanalyzed the public sequencing data and kept in-frame beta chains. One record per CDR3 amino acid sequence lists the most common genes and DNA. These V and J calls originate from TCRdb's pipeline instead of the authors' own analysis. Recorded for this sample are more than 150,000 distinct CDR3 sequences; roughly 12% of them occurred a single time. Jointly, the top ten make up 25% to 30% of the sample. The source of this sequence is a male donor with ankylosing spondylitis or in good health (not recorded which). The sample taken for sequencing was blood, either unsorted or a sorted T cell fraction (not recorded which).

The DNA sequence reads TGCAGCGTGTCAGACAGGGGAGATTCCTACGAGCAGTACTTC. This translates into CSVSDRGDSYEQYF. This receptor chain uses TRBV29-1 and TRBJ2-7, with 8 bases matching TRBD1. CDR1 and CDR2 are drawn from the germline V gene: SQVTM, ANQGSEA. Including cysteine and phenylalanine, the CDR3 has 14 amino acids. The kept DNA is CDR3 alone, 42 bases in frame from the first base. For this chain, trimming is 6 bases at the V end and 1 base at the J end, and the number of junction bases without a gene match is 8.